The 20 T cell receptor beta chains below all came from one sample that was sequenced in a study of regulatory T cells in long-lasting Graves disease. Time point: newly diagnosed GD, antithyroid drugs for less than 3 months. RNA from PBMCs was the source of the TCR library. Building the TCR beta libraries relied on iRepertoire HTBI primers, and CDR3 regions underwent Arm-PCR. TCRdb re-called the multiplex PCR reads with MiXCR, one entry per CDR3 protein. The table has about 460,000 distinct CDR3 sequences, about 15% seen once; the top ten hold roughly 18%. The sample was also linked to a second study, of T cells in Graves' hyperthyroidism and ophthalmopathy.

The source material was peripheral blood mononuclear cells (PBMCs), sampled at new diagnosis, from a patient treated with antithyroid drugs. The receptors here all came from a woman aged 50 to 60 with Graves disease.

This clonotype has only a few counts. At one end the junction does not follow the germline gene, possibly because of a read error. The chain joins TRBV7-9 to TRBJ2-7; TRBD1 matches at 9 bases. CDR1 SEHNR and CDR2 FQNEAQ come from the germline V gene (reference sequence). The CDR3 is 18 amino acids. Written as DNA, the CDR3 is TGCGCCAGCAGCCTCACCCCCGGACAGGGGAGCAAGTCCTACGAGCAGTACTTC. Its translation is CASSLTPGQGSKSYEQYF.

This clonotype has just a few counts. The chain links TRBV20-1 to TRBJ1-5; 7 bases align to TRBD1. CDR3 length: 16 amino acids. V was pared by 0 bases and J by 4 bases, with 9 bases of the junction left unmatched. CDR1 is DFQATT and CDR2 is SNEGSKA in the germline V gene (reference sequence). CDR3 sequence (DNA): TGCAGTGCTAGAGACAGAAACAGGGGCTCTAATCAGCCCCAGCATTTT. Translated, it gives CSARDRNRGSNQPQHF.

This clonotype has a count of ten or more. This chain links TRBV10-3 with TRBJ2-1; D not resolved. V was pared by 4 bases and J by 0 bases, with 16 bases between. The CDR3 consists of 17 residues. Germline CDR1 and CDR2: ENHRY and SYGVKD. Written as DNA, the CDR3 is TGTGCCATCAGTGCGTCCACTATCCGAAGCTCCTACAATGAGCAGTTCTTC. It specifies CAISASTIRSSYNEQFF.

This clonotype has ten or more counts. The V and J genes are TRBV2 and TRBJ2-3; D may be TRBD2 (6 bases). This CDR3 has 12 amino acids. Germline CDR1 reads SNHLY; CDR2 reads FYNNEI. This CDR3 is CSQGGDADTQYF. In DNA, the CDR3 is TGTTCACAAGGCGGGGACGCAGATACGCAGTATTTT.

At least ten counts were recorded for this clonotype. The V call is TRBV7-9, the J call TRBJ2-1; a weak D match, TRBD1 (6 bases). This CDR3 is built from 13 residues. Germline lookup yields CDR1 SEHNR and CDR2 FQNEAQ (reference sequence). Trimming pared 5 bases from V and 6 bases from J, leaving 11 bases between. The CDR3 sequence is CASSLYRVNEQFF. In nucleotides, the CDR3 is TGTGCCAGCAGCCTGTACAGGGTCAATGAGCAGTTCTTC. The whole variable domain, filled in from reference TRBV7-9 and TRBJ2-1, reads DTGVSQNPRHKITKRGQNVTFRCDPISEHNRLYWYRQTLGQGPEFLTYFQNEAQLEKSRLLSDRFSAERPKGSFSTLEIQRTEQGDSAMYLCASSLYRVNEQFFGPGTRLTVL.

This clonotype was recorded at least ten times. The chain recombines TRBV28 with TRBJ2-1, with D maybe TRBD1 (6 bases). CDR1 MDHEN and CDR2 SYDVKM come from the germline V gene. The length of the CDR3 is 16 residues. V lost 4 bases to trimming and J lost 6 bases, with 19 bases between them. In nucleotides, the CDR3 is TGTGCCAGCAGTTCCGCCGGGGCAGGGGTCGGCAATGAGCAGTTCTTC. Amino acid sequence: CASSSAGAGVGNEQFF.

This clonotype has at least ten counts. The J gene is TRBJ1-1, the V gene TRBV6-1, with 8 bases lining up with TRBD1. The CDR3 is 15 residues long. Germline V gene data show CDR1 as MNHNS and CDR2 as SASEGT. V gave up 6 bases and J gave up 4 bases; unmatched junction bases: 10. The CDR3 DNA reads TGTGCCAGCAGACCCCTGGACAGGGAGGGCACTGAAGCTTTCTTT. Protein product: CASRPLDREGTEAFF.

This clonotype was seen at least ten times. The chain combines TRBV5-1 with TRBJ1-2; D unclear. The CDR3 spans 13 residues. V was pared by 5 bases and J by 2 bases, with 10 bases between. In germline, CDR1 is SGHRS, CDR2 YFSETQ. The chain's CDR3 is CASRRTGNYGYTF. The CDR3 DNA reads as TGCGCCAGCAGACGGACGGGGAACTATGGCTACACCTTC.

This clonotype has ten or more counts. The J gene is TRBJ2-7, the V gene TRBV5-5; D is undetermined. V dropped 2 bases and J dropped 0 bases, with 6 bases sitting between them. CDR1 is SGHKS, CDR2 YYEKEE, per germline (reference sequence). The CDR3 is 13 residues long. The CDR3 spells CASSFWVSYEQYF. The CDR3 region has the DNA TGTGCCAGCAGCTTTTGGGTCTCCTACGAGCAGTACTTC. Using reference TRBV5-5 and TRBJ2-7 for the parts outside the CDR3, the full variable domain is DAGVTQSPTHLIKTRGQQVTLRCSPISGHKSVSWYQQVLGQGPQFIFQYYEKEERGRGNFPDRFSARQFPNYSSELNVNALLLGDSALYLCASSFWVSYEQYFGPGTRLTVT.

In this sample, this clonotype turned up a few times. This rearrangement joins TRBV11-2 to TRBJ2-5; possibly TRBD2 for D (6 bases). The CDR3 spans 16 residues. Germline-derived CDR1 and CDR2 are SGHAT and FQNNGV. Trimming removed 5 bases from V and 0 bases from J, with 16 bases in between. CDR3 nucleotide sequence: TGTGCCAGCAGCCGAATCTTGGGCGGGAACCAAGAGACCCAGTACTTC. Protein sequence: CASSRILGGNQETQYF.

Only a few counts were recorded for this clonotype. The rearrangement joins TRBV28 to TRBJ1-2; D unresolved. The CDR3 loop spans 12 amino acids. The germline gives CDR1 MDHEN, CDR2 SYDVKM. The CDR3 DNA reads as TGTGCTTCCGATCCGGGGAACTATGGCTACACCTTC. Protein sequence: CASDPGNYGYTF.

In the case of this clonotype: Only one base separates this from a far larger clonotype, so it likely reflects a read error. The CDR3 reads CASSLGGDWGNEQYF. The DNA for the CDR3 is TGTGCCAGCAGTTTGGGAGGAGACTGGGGGAATGAGCAGTACTTC. The chain is built from TRBV28 and TRBJ2-7, with D possibly TRBD2 on 6 matching bases. This CDR3 has 15 amino acids. CDR1 and CDR2 from the germline V gene are MDHEN and SYDVKM. V was pared by 3 bases and J by 7 bases, with 19 bases between.

In its sample, this clonotype was seen many times. V and J are TRBV2 and TRBJ1-1, with D perhaps matching TRBD1 (6 bases). The CDR3 has 14 amino acids. The V end was cut by 0 bases, the J end by 9 bases, with 14 bases between. Germline V gene lookup returns CDR1 SNHLY and CDR2 FYNNEI. This CDR3 is CASSEAIGRGKAFF. CDR3 in DNA: TGTGCCAGCAGTGAAGCTATCGGCAGGGGAAAAGCTTTCTTT.

This clonotype appeared many times. The gene calls are TRBV6-1 and TRBJ2-2; a possible D gene is TRBD2 (6 bases). Germline loops: CDR1 MNHNS, CDR2 SASEGT. V was clipped by 6 bases and J by 1 base, with 15 bases between them. This CDR3 has 16 amino acids. The CDR3 nucleotides are TGTGCCAGCAGACCCGGGACTTCCGAGAACACCGGGGAGCTGTTTTTT. Translation: CASRPGTSENTGELFF.

This clonotype was seen a few times. The chain combines TRBV6-5 with TRBJ2-3; perhaps TRBD1 as D (6 bases). The CDR3 has 21 amino acids. Trimming pared 2 bases from V and 0 bases from J, leaving 27 bases between. The V gene's germline CDR1 is MNHEY and CDR2 SVGAGI. The CDR3 sequence is CASSYRTVVELSGTSTDTQYF. In nucleotides, the CDR3 is TGTGCCAGCAGTTACCGGACAGTCGTGGAACTATCGGGCACTAGCACAGATACGCAGTATTTT.

The chain combines TRBV28 with TRBJ2-3; maybe TRBD1 (6 bases). Germline V gene lookup returns CDR1 MDHEN and CDR2 SYDVKM. This CDR3 is 16 amino acids long. Trimming removed 3 bases at V and 7 bases at J, with 20 bases between. CDR3 residues: CASSFGTFLGEHTQYF. For the CDR3, the DNA is TGTGCCAGCAGTTTCGGGACATTCCTGGGGGAACATACGCAGTATTTT.

Ten or more counts support this clonotype. The gene calls are TRBV7-8 and TRBJ2-5; D is unresolved. Between the trimmed V and J ends, which lost 1 base and 5 bases, there was a span of 14 bases. The germline V gene has CDR1 SGHVS and CDR2 FQNEAQ. CDR3 length equals 15 residues. CDR3 nucleotides: TGTGCCAGCAGCTTAGTCTCATCCAGGCTCGAGACCCAGTACTTC. This gives the protein CASSLVSSRLETQYF.

The chain employs TRBV19 and TRBJ2-1; D uncertain. Germline-derived CDR1 and CDR2 are LNHDA and SQIVND (reference sequence). V lost 1 base and J 9 bases, leaving 22 bases between the germline ends. The CDR3 length is 17 residues. CDR3 loop: CASSIAAMGQRRSEQFF. In nucleotides, the CDR3 is TGTGCCAGTAGTATAGCAGCGATGGGCCAACGGAGAAGTGAGCAGTTCTTC.

This clonotype was picked up many times. The chain is built from TRBV28 and TRBJ2-5; D remains unclear. CDR1 is MDHEN, CDR2 SYDVKM, per germline. V was clipped by 7 bases and J by 0 bases, with 12 bases between them. The CDR3 covers 14 residues. Here the CDR3 reads CASTNRADQETQYF. CDR3 DNA: TGTGCCAGCACAAATCGGGCAGACCAAGAGACCCAGTACTTC.

The rearrangement uses TRBV12-3 or TRBV12-4 and TRBJ2-2, with D possibly being TRBD1 (5 bases). This CDR3 region has 13 residues. V was trimmed by 5 bases and J by 5 bases, leaving 9 bases between them. This CDR3 is CASSRAGTGELFF. CDR3 nucleotides: TGTGCCAGCAGTAGGGCAGGGACCGGGGAGCTGTTTTTT.